This TCR beta chain was recovered during a study of T cells in Graves' hyperthyroidism and ophthalmopathy. CDR3 length: 13 residues. V lost 7 bases, J lost 5 bases, and 6 bases stayed unmatched. The germline gives CDR1 LNHDA, CDR2 SQIVND (reference sequence). This clonotype has just a few counts. Its antigen is as yet unknown. Graves' hyperthyroidism was deemed stable absent ophthalmopathy progression within 18 months. Study-level results: Model predictions of ophthalmopathy came a median around 7.1 months before onset. Among clonotypes expanded in thyroid above 0.001, most were also found in blood.

RNA transcripts provided the source from which TCR beta CDR3 regions were amplified. TCR CDR3 regions were first amplified by RT-PCR with HTBI primers. Via MiXCR, TCRdb re-called the multiplex PCR reads, giving one row per CDR3 protein. The data hold around 620,000 distinct CDR3 sequences, with 15% to 20% observed a single time. The TCR sequence derives from a woman aged 25 to 45 with Graves' hyperthyroidism. The J gene is TRBJ1-1, the V gene TRBV19; 8 bases are a match to TRBD1. The sequencing sample was made of blood. CDR3 loop: CASTGQGMTEAFF. In DNA, the CDR3 is TGTGCCAGTACTGGACAGGGTATGACTGAAGCTTTCTTT.